Below are 12 T cell receptor beta chains sequenced from a single sample in a study of blood T cell repertoires in COVID-19. The table came from immunoSEQ multiplex PCR; TCRdb's copy has only in-frame clones and leaves some out. This sample yields approximately 220,000 clones, of which around nine tenths are seen a single time; 3% belongs to the top ten. Specimen: peripheral blood. These TCRs come from a man in his 60s with acute or convalescent COVID-19.

The V call is TRBV6-4, the J call TRBJ2-3; D ambiguous. V was pared by 4 bases and J by 0 bases, with 17 bases between. CDR1 MRHNA and CDR2 SNTAGT come from the germline V gene. The CDR3 sequence is 17 residues long. The CDR3 spells CASSVHTALSSTDTQYF. In DNA, the CDR3 is TGTGCCAGCAGTGTCCATACAGCCCTCTCTAGCACAGATACGCAGTATTTT.

V is TRBV30 and J is TRBJ1-1; tentative D call: TRBD1 (5 bases). Trimming shortened V by 0 bases and J by 6 bases, and 8 bases separated the two germline ends. The CDR3 sequence is 12 residues long. The germline gives CDR1 GTSNPN, CDR2 SVGIG (reference sequence). The CDR3 region has the DNA TGTGCCTGGAGTGTTGACAGCCCTGAAGCTTTCTTT. Residues: CAWSVDSPEAFF.

This rearrangement joins TRBV19 to TRBJ1-2, with D possibly matching TRBD1 (5 bases). Per germline, CDR1 LNHDA and CDR2 SQIVND (reference sequence). With 6 bases removed from V and 3 bases from J, the gap between germline ends came to 11 bases. The CDR3 spans 13 residues. The CDR3 DNA reads TGTGCCAGTAGCGCCGCGACAGACTATGGCTACACCTTC. Translated, it gives CASSAATDYGYTF. Full variable domain (outside the CDR3, taken from reference TRBV19 and TRBJ1-2): DGGITQSPKYLFRKEGQNVTLSCEQNLNHDAMYWYRQDPGQGLRLIYYSQIVNDFQKGDIAEGYSVSREKKESFPLTVTSAQKNPTAFYLCASSAATDYGYTFGSGTRLTVV.

The V gene is TRBV5-5, the J gene TRBJ1-1, with D unclear. V was cut by 4 bases and J by 1 base, with 26 bases left in between. CDR3 size: 19 residues. Germline CDR1 is SGHKS and CDR2 is YYEKEE (reference sequence). CDR3 bases: TGTGCCAGCAGCCCAGCCCCACTGCGGGAATTTTTGGCGAACACTGAAGCTTTCTTT. Its protein product is CASSPAPLREFLANTEAFF.

V gene TRBV4-3 combines with J gene TRBJ1-2; 11 bases agree with TRBD1. Germline assignment: CDR1 LGHNA and CDR2 YSLEER. This CDR3 region has 16 residues. The V and J ends lost 0 bases and 4 bases, in that order; junction bases with no gene match: 4. This CDR3 reads CASSQDPGTGGYGYTF. CDR3 nucleotides: TGCGCCAGCAGCCAAGATCCCGGGACAGGGGGCTATGGCTACACCTTC.

This chain joins TRBV3-1 (or the pseudogene TRBV3-2) and TRBJ2-2, with 7 bases aligning to TRBD2. Germline V gene sequence: CDR1 LGHDT, CDR2 YNNKEL (reference sequence). J gave up 1 base and V 4 bases, and 3 bases lay outside the gene matches. CDR3 length: 15 amino acids. CDR3 residues: CASSLIAGNTGELFF. CDR3 sequence (DNA): TGTGCCAGCAGCCTTATAGCGGGGAACACCGGGGAGCTGTTTTTT.

The V gene is TRBV11-2, the J gene TRBJ2-1; TRBD1 matches 9 bases. The length of the CDR3 is 15 residues. Per the germline V gene, CDR1 is SGHAT and CDR2 is FQNNGV. J was trimmed by 4 bases and V by 5 bases; bases with no gene match: 6. This CDR3 reads CASSPTDRGYNEQFF. CDR3 in DNA: TGTGCCAGCAGCCCAACGGACAGGGGATACAATGAGCAGTTCTTC. The complete variable domain, with remaining parts taken from reference TRBV11-2 and TRBJ2-1, reads EAGVAQSPRYKIIEKRQSVAFWCNPISGHATLYWYQQILGQGPKLLIQFQNNGVVDDSQLPKDRFSAERLKGVDSTLKIQPAKLEDSAVYLCASSPTDRGYNEQFFGPGTRLTVL.

The J gene is TRBJ2-5, the V gene TRBV2, with TRBD2 as a possible D gene (5 bases). The CDR3 covers 13 residues. Trimming stripped 11 bases from V and 0 bases from J, with 13 bases between. Germline loops: CDR1 SNHLY, CDR2 FYNNEI. The CDR3 sequence: CAAAGEYQETQYF. CDR3 DNA sequence: TGTGCCGCGGCCGGGGAGTACCAAGAGACCCAGTACTTC.

This clone has just one count. The chain employs TRBV30 and TRBJ1-1; the D is unclear. The germline V gene has CDR1 GTSNPN and CDR2 SVGIG (reference sequence). The V gene lost 0 bases and the J gene lost 8 bases, with 7 bases spanning the gap. The CDR3 spans 11 residues. CDR3 coding DNA: TGTGCCTGGAGTGTACGGTTAGAAGCTTTCTTT. This gives the protein CAWSVRLEAFF.

V and J are TRBV7-9 and TRBJ2-5; 10 bases match TRBD2. Germline CDR1 reads SEHNR; CDR2 reads FQNEAQ (reference sequence). V shed 7 bases and J 0 bases; nucleotides not matched to a gene: 5. The CDR3 runs to 15 residues. CDR3 in DNA: TGTGCCAGCACCGGAGCGGGGGGGTACCAAGAGACCCAGTACTTC. Its translation is CASTGAGGYQETQYF.

The chain carries TRBV10-3 and TRBJ1-3, with TRBD1 identical over 8 bases. Looked up from germline, CDR1 is ENHRY and CDR2 is SYGVKD. This CDR3 spans 13 amino acids. The ends lost 6 bases at V and 4 bases at J; junction bases unmatched: 2. The CDR3 DNA is TGTGCCATCAGGACAGGGGCGGGAAACACCATATATTTT. This translates into CAIRTGAGNTIYF.

The chain couples TRBV25-1 to TRBJ2-1; 11 nucleotides align to TRBD2. With 5 bases clipped from V and 8 bases from J, the junction kept 8 bases outside the gene matches. In germline, CDR1 is MGHDK, CDR2 SYGVNS. CDR3 length: 15 residues. The CDR3 loop reads CASSLAGGPKDEQFF. The CDR3 DNA is TGTGCCAGCAGTTTAGCGGGGGGGCCTAAGGATGAGCAGTTCTTC.